A single sample is the source of the 2 T cell receptor beta chains below, sequenced in a study of blood T cell repertoires in COVID-19. Assay used: immunoSEQ multiplex PCR; TCRdb lists only in-frame clones, some missing. The sample gives 130,000 to 150,000 clones, around 72% of which show up once; around 1.8% is in the top ten. Sequencing was performed on peripheral blood. These receptor sequences come from a woman between 55 and 75 years old with acute or convalescent COVID-19.

The chain links TRBV6-5 to TRBJ1-2, with a weak D call TRBD1 (6 bases). Germline V gene data show CDR1 as MNHEY and CDR2 as SVGAGI. The V end lost 5 bases, the J end lost 6 bases, and 13 bases lay between the germline ends. The CDR3 has 13 residues. The CDR3 sequence: CASSRDRLDGYTF. The CDR3 DNA follows: TGTGCCAGCAGTCGAGACAGGCTCGATGGCTACACCTTC.

This clone turned up a few times. This rearrangement joins TRBV19 to TRBJ1-1, with D hard to call. CDR1 and CDR2 from the germline V gene are LNHDA and SQIVND (reference sequence). CDR3 length: 15 amino acids. V lost 0 bases to trimming and J lost 4 bases, with 12 bases between them. For the CDR3, the DNA is TGTGCCAGTAGTATAGATCGGGAGGGAGGCACTGAAGCTTTCTTT. It yields the protein CASSIDREGGTEAFF. Full variable domain (remainder filled in from reference TRBV19 and TRBJ1-1): DGGITQSPKYLFRKEGQNVTLSCEQNLNHDAMYWYRQDPGQGLRLIYYSQIVNDFQKGDIAEGYSVSREKKESFPLTVTSAQKNPTAFYLCASSIDREGGTEAFFGQGTRLTVV.